This T cell receptor (beta chain) was obtained from a study of regulatory T cells in long-lasting Graves disease. Study details: By definition, persistent Graves' disease involved antithyroid drugs for over 5 years alongside positive TSH receptor antibodies. Whole-study results and caveats: Newly diagnosed Graves' patients had higher TCR diversity than persistent ones.

Arm-PCR with iRepertoire HTBI primers amplified the CDR3 regions for these TCR beta libraries. TCRdb re-called the multiplex PCR reads with MiXCR, one entry per CDR3 protein. Counted here are 300,000 to 350,000 distinct CDR3 sequences, roughly a fifth occurring once; the ten biggest clones make up 25% to 35%. This clonotype appeared a few times. Its specificity is not known. Germline CDR1 reads MNHNS; CDR2 reads SASEGT. V lost 6 bases, J lost 10 bases, and 21 bases lay in between. This CDR3 has 15 amino acids. Time point in this sample: persistent/refractory GD, antithyroid drugs over 5 years with positive TRAb. RNA isolated from PBMCs was used to make the TCR library. Collection of peripheral blood (roughly 9 milliliters) was done using EDTA tubes.

The source was peripheral blood mononuclear cells (PBMCs), collected when the disease was refractory, from a patient treated with antithyroid drugs. The V call is TRBV6-1, the J call TRBJ1-4; perhaps TRBD1 as D (6 bases). The sequence was collected from a female donor with Graves disease. CDR3 amino acids: CASSKAGIEGGKLFF. The CDR3 region has the DNA TGTGCCAGCAGCAAGGCCGGGATCGAGGGGGGAAAACTGTTTTTT.